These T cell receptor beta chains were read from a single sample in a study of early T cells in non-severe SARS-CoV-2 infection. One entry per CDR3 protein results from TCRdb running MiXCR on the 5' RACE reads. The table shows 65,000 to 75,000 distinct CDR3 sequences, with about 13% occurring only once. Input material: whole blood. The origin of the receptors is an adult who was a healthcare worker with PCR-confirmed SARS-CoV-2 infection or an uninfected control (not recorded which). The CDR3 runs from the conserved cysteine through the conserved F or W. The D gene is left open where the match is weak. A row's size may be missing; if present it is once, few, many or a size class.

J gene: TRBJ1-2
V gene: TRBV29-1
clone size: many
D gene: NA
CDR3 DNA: TGCAGCGTGGGGGACGGGAATTATGGCTACACCTTC
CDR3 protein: CSVGDGNYGYTF

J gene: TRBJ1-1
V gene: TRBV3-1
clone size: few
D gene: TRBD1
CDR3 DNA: TGTGCCAGCAGCCAAGGAGGATCAGGGGGCGAAGGCACTGAAGCTTTCTTT
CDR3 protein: CASSQGGSGGEGTEAFF

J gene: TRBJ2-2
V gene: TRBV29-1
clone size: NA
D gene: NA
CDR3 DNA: TGCAGCGTTAAAACAAACACCGGGGAGCTGTTTTTT
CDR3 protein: CSVKTNTGELFF

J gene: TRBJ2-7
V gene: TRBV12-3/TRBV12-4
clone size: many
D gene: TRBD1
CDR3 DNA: TGTGCCAGCAGCCCACAGGGGGCGCCTTACGAGCAGTACTTC
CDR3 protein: CASSPQGAPYEQYF

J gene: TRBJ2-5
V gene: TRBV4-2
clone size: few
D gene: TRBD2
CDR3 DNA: TGTGCCAGCAGCTATACGAGCGGGGGTGAAGAGACCCAGTACTTC
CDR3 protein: CASSYTSGGEETQYF

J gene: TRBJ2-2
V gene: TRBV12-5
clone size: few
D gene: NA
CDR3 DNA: NA
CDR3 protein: CASGFGAGQGNTGELFF

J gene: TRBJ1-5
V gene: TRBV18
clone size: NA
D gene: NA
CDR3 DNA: TGTGCCAGCTCACCAGGGTTTGATCAGCCCCAGCATTTT
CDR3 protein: CASSPGFDQPQHF

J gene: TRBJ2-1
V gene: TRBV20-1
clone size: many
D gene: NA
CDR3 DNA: TGCAGTGCTAGGGACTACAATGAGCAGTTCTTC
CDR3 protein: CSARDYNEQFF

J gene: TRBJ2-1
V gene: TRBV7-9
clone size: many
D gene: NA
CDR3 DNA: TGTGCCAGCAGCTTAGGACGCGCTTTCACTGAGCAGTTCTTC
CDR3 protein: CASSLGRAFTEQFF

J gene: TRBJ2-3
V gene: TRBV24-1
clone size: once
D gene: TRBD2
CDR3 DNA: TGTGCCACCAGTGAAACACTAGCGGGAGTTGGCGCAGATACGCAGTATTTT
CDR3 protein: CATSETLAGVGADTQYF

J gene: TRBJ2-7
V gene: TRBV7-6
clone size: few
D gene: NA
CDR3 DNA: TGTGCCAGCAGCCCAAGGTGGGGGGCCTACGAGCAGTACTTC
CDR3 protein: CASSPRWGAYEQYF

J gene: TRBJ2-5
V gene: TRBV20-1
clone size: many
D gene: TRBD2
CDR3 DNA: TGCAGTGCTAGACTAGCGGGGGTCAAAGAGACCCAGTACTTC
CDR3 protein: CSARLAGVKETQYF

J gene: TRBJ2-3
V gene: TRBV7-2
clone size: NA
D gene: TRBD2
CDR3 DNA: TGTGCCAGCAGCTTATTGACTAGCGGGAGGTCGGATACGCAGTATTTT
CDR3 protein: CASSLLTSGRSDTQYF

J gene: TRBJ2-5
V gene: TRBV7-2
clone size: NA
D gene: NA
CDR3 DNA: TGTGCCAGCAGACCCGCCCTAGCGAGAACTCGTCAACAAGAGACCCAGTACTTC
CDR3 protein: CASRPALARTRQQETQYF

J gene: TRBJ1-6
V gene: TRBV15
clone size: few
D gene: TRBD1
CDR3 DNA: TGTGCCACCAGCAGGGGACAGGGAGCAAATTCACCCCTCCACTTT
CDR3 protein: CATSRGQGANSPLHF

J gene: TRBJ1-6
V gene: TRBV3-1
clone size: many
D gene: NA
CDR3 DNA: TGTGCCAGCAGCCGCCTGGCGACGGATAATTCACCCCTCCACTTT
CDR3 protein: CASSRLATDNSPLHF

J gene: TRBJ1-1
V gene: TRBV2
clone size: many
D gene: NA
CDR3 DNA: TGTGCCAGCATGGGAGCTGAAGCTTTCTTT
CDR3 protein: CASMGAEAFF

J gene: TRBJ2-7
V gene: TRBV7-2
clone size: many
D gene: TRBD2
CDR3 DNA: TGTGCCAGCAGCTTTCCGGGAGGGATCGACGAGCAGTACTTC
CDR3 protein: CASSFPGGIDEQYF

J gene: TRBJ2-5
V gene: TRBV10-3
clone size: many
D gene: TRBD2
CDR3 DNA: TGTGCCATCAGTGAGACTAGCGGGAGAGAGACCCAGTACTTC
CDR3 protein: CAISETSGRETQYF

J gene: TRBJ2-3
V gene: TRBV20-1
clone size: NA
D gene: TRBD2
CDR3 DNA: TGCAGTGCTGGAGGACTAGTGAGCACAGATACGCAGTATTTT
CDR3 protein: CSAGGLVSTDTQYF

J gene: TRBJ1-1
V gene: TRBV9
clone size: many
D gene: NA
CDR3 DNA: TGTGCCAGCAGCGTAGATGGCCGCGGAGCTTTCTTT
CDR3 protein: CASSVDGRGAFF

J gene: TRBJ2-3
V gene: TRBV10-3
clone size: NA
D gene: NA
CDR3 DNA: TGTGCCCCGCTCCAGGGTAACGACACAGATACGCAGTATTTT
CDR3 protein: CAPLQGNDTDTQYF

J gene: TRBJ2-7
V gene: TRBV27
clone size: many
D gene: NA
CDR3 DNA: TGTGCCAGCAGTTTAGGACAGTTCTACGAGCAGTACTTC
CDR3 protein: CASSLGQFYEQYF

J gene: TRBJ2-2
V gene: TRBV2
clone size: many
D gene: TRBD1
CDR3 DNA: TGTGCCACTCAGGACAGGGCCGCCGGGGAGCTGTTTTTT
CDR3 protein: CATQDRAAGELFF

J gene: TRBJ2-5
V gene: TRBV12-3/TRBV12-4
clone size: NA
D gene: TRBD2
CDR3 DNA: TGTGCCAGCAGTGAGAGCGGGAGAGTTCAAGAGACCCAGTACTTC
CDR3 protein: CASSESGRVQETQYF

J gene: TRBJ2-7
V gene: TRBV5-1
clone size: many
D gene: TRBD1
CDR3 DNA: TGCGCCAGCAGCTTGGGGGGACAGGGCTACGAGCAGTACTTC
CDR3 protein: CASSLGGQGYEQYF

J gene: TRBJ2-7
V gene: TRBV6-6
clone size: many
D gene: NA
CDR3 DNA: TGTGCCAGCAGCCAACCCCACGGGGTCAGCTCCTACGAGCAGTACTTC
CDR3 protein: CASSQPHGVSSYEQYF

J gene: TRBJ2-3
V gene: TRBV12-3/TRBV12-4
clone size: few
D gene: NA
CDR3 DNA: TGTGCCAGCAGTTTATTCGCAGGGAACACAGATACGCAGTATTTT
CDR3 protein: CASSLFAGNTDTQYF

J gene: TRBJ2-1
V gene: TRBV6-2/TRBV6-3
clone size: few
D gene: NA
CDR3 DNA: TGTGCCAGCAGTTTTTCCCATGTCTCCTACAATGAGCAGTTCTTC
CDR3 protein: CASSFSHVSYNEQFF

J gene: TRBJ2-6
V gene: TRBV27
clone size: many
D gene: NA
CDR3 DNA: TGTGCCAGCAGTTTAAGGCAGGACTCTGGGGCCAACGTCCTGACTTTC
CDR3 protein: CASSLRQDSGANVLTF

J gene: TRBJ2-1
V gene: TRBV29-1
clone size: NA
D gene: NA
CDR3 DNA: TGCAGCGCCTACTACAATGAGCAGTTCTTC
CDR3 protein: CSAYYNEQFF

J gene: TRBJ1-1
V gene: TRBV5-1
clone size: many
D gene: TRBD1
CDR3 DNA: TGCGCCAGCAGCTTGGTTTTCGTGACAGGGGGCGAGTGGACTGAAGCTTTCTTT
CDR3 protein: CASSLVFVTGGEWTEAFF

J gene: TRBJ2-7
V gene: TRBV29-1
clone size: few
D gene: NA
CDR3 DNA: TGCAACGTCAAACGAGGGGGGAGAGGATTCGAGCAGTACTTC
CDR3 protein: CNVKRGGRGFEQYF

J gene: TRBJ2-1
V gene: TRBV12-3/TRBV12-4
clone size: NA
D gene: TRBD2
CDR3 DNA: TGTGCCAGCAGCCCTTGGAGAGGGAGGGTTGCCTATGAGCAGTTCTTC
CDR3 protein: CASSPWRGRVAYEQFF

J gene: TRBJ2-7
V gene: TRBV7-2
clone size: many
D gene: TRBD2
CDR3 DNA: TGTGCCAGCAGCGGACCCCTAGGCGGGAGCTCCTACGAGCAGTACTTC
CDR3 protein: CASSGPLGGSSYEQYF

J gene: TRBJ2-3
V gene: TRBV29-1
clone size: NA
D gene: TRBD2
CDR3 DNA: TGCAGCGTTGATGGTGTGCCCCTAGCGGGGTCTAGCACAGATACGCAGTATTTT
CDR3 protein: CSVDGVPLAGSSTDTQYF

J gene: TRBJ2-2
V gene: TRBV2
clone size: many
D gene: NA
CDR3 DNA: TGTGCCAGCAGTGAAGCGCTACGGGGCGGGGAGCTGTTTTTT
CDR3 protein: CASSEALRGGELFF

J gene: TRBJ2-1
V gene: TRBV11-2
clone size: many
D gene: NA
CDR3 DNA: TGTGCCAGCAGCCTAAGAAGCTCCTACAATGAGCAGTTCTTC
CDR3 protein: CASSLRSSYNEQFF

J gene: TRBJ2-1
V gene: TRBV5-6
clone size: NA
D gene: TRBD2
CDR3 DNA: TGTGCCAGCAGCTTAAAACTAGCGGCCTACAATGAGCAGTTCTTC
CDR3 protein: CASSLKLAAYNEQFF

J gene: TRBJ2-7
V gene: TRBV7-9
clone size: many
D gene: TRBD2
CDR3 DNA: TGTGCCAGCAGCCCCCCTCCGGGACTAGCCTACGAGCAGTACTTC
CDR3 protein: CASSPPPGLAYEQYF

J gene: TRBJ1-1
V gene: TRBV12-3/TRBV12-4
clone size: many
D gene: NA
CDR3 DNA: TGTGCCAGCAGTCCCCAGACGGAGACGGCTTTCTTT
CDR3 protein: CASSPQTETAFF

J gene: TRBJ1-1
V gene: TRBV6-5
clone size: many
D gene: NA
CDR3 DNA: TGTGCCAGCAGTATCATGAACACTGAAGTTTTCTTT
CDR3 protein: CASSIMNTEVFF

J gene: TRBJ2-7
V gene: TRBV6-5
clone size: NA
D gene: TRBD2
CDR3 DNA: TGTGCCAGCAGTTACAGAACTAGCGGGATACCCTACGAGCAGTACTTC
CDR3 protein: CASSYRTSGIPYEQYF

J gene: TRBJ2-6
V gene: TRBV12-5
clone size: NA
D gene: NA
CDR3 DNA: TGTGCTAGTGGTTTGCAGGGCACCCCCTCTGGGGCCAACGTCCTGACTTTC
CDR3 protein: CASGLQGTPSGANVLTF

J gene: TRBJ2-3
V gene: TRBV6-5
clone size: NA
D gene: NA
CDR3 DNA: TGTGCCTTACAGTGTGCATTAGCTAGCACAGATACGCAGTATTTT
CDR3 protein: CALQCALASTDTQYF

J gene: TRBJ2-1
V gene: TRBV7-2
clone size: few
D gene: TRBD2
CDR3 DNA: TGTGCCAGCACCCCCACGGGACTAGCGGGAGGTGAGCAGTTCTTC
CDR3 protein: CASTPTGLAGGEQFF

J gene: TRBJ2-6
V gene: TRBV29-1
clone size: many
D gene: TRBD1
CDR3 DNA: TGCAGCGTTTATGACAGGGGGAGCTCTGGGGCCAACGTCCTGACTTTC
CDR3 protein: CSVYDRGSSGANVLTF

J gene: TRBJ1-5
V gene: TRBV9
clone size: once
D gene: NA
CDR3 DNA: TGTGCCAGCAGCGTAGCTTCAAGCAATCAGCCCCAGCATTTT
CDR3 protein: CASSVASSNQPQHF

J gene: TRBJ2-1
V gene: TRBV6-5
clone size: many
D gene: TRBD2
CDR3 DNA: TGTGCCAGCAGTTTCCCGAGCGGGGGGGTTTACAATGAGCAGTTCTTC
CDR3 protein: CASSFPSGGVYNEQFF

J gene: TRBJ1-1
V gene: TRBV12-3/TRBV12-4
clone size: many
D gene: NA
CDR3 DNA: TGTGCCAGCAGTAAAACCGGGTCCCTCAACACTGAAGCTTTCTTT
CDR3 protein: CASSKTGSLNTEAFF

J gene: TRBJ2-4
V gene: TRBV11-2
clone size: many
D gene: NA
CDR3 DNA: TGTGCCAGCAGCTTAGCGGGAAGAGCAAACATTCAGTACTTC
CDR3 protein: CASSLAGRANIQYF

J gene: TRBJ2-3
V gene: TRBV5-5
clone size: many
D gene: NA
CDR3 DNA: TGTGCCAGCAGCCGGGCGGGACCCAGCACAGATACGCAGTATTTT
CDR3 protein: CASSRAGPSTDTQYF

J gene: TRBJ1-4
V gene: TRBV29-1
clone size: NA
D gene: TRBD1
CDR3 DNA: TGCAGCGCAGAACAGGGGAACAATGAAAAACTGTTTTTT
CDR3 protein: CSAEQGNNEKLFF

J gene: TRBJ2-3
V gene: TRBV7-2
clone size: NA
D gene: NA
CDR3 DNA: TGTGCCAGCAGCTTAATTCTAGGGAGCACAGATACGCAGTATTTT
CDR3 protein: CASSLILGSTDTQYF

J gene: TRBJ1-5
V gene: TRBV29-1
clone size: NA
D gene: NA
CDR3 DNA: TGCAGCGTTGTCTGGCAGGGTCTCAATCAGCCCCAGCATTTT
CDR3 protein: CSVVWQGLNQPQHF

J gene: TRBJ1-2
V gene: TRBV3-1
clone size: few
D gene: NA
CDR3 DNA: TGTGCCAGCAGAAAGGGAGGGCCCTCATCCCGCGGCTATGGCTACACCTTC
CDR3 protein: CASRKGGPSSRGYGYTF

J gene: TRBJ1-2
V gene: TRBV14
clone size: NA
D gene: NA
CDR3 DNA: TGTGCCAGCAGCGAGCAGTTCAACTATGGCTACACCTTC
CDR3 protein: CASSEQFNYGYTF